Below are 23 T cell receptor beta chains sequenced from a single sample in a study of PD-1 blockade in classical Hodgkin lymphoma. Produced via immunoSEQ multiplex PCR; TCRdb's table is partial and in-frame only. The sample includes 50,000 or so clones, around two thirds of them seen just once. Each of the patients experienced relapse following autologous stem cell transplantation, and their brentuximab vedotin exposure differed. This material consisted of peripheral blood mononuclear cells (PBMCs), taken before the second cycle of nivolumab. The receptors were sampled from a human donor with classical Hodgkin lymphoma.

The V gene is TRBV6-5, the J gene TRBJ1-2; a weak D match, TRBD1 (6 bases). Germline V CDR1 and CDR2: MNHEY, SVGAGI. CDR3 length equals 13 residues. The V end was cut by 6 bases, the J end by 7 bases, with 15 bases between. This CDR3 is CASSRGGAAGYTF. CDR3 nucleotides: TGTGCCAGCAGCCGGGGGGGGGCTGCTGGCTACACCTTC.

The V call is TRBV7-9, the J call TRBJ2-2; D gene uncertain. The CDR3 sequence is 11 residues long. CDR1 and CDR2 (germline): SEHNR, FQNEAQ (reference sequence). Between the trimmed V and J ends, which lost 5 bases and 8 bases, there was a span of 6 bases. For the CDR3, the DNA is TGTGCCAGCAGCCAACCGGGGGAGCTGTTTTTT. It specifies CASSQPGELFF.

The chain couples TRBV27 to TRBJ2-5; tentative D call: TRBD2 (6 bases). The CDR3 has 14 residues. Trimming cost V 5 bases and J 1 base, with 11 bases left between them. Germline V gene sequence: CDR1 MNHEY, CDR2 SMNVEV (reference sequence). The CDR3 DNA sequence: TGTGCCAGCAGTCCAGGGACTGTCCAAGAGACCCAGTACTTC. Its protein is CASSPGTVQETQYF.

The V call is TRBV7-6, the J call TRBJ2-1; D is unresolved. Germline V CDR1 and CDR2: SGHVS, FNYEAQ. This CDR3 is 15 amino acids long. Deletions cut 1 base from V and 3 bases from J, with 10 bases between. CDR3 residues: CASSLEVASYNEQFF. The CDR3 DNA follows: TGTGCCAGCAGCTTAGAGGTTGCTAGCTACAATGAGCAGTTCTTC.

V and J are TRBV30 and TRBJ1-6; D is possibly TRBD1 (5 bases). Germline CDR1 is GTSNPN and CDR2 is SVGIG (reference sequence). Deletions cut 2 bases from V and 5 bases from J, with 13 bases between. There are 15 residues in the CDR3. Here the CDR3 reads CAWSTGLGDNSPLHF. The CDR3 coding sequence is TGTGCCTGGAGTACAGGCCTGGGGGATAATTCACCCCTCCACTTT.

The chain employs TRBV7-9 and TRBJ1-1; possibly TRBD1 for D (6 bases). The ends were cut back, 7 bases at V and 10 bases at J, with 19 bases in the middle. Germline CDR1 is SEHNR and CDR2 is FQNEAQ (reference sequence). The CDR3 is made up of 13 amino acids. In DNA form, the CDR3 reads TGTGCCAGCATCCTAGGGGGAACAGGGCTAGCTTTCTTT. This sequence encodes CASILGGTGLAFF.

This clone showed up just once. The chain combines TRBV6-5 with TRBJ2-7, with D tentatively TRBD1 (6 bases). CDR1 MNHEY and CDR2 SVGAGI come from the germline V gene. This CDR3 is 15 amino acids long. V lost 0 bases, J lost 0 bases, and 9 bases lay in between. The CDR3 bases are TGTGCCAGCAGTTACTCGGGACAATCCTCCTACGAGCAGTACTTC. This gives the protein CASSYSGQSSYEQYF.

The chain carries TRBV7-2 and TRBJ1-1, with D possibly TRBD1 on 5 matching bases. V was shortened by 3 bases and J by 10 bases, with 12 bases between the two germline ends. This CDR3 has 12 residues. Per the germline V gene, CDR1 is SGHTA and CDR2 is FQGNSA. DNA of the CDR3: TGTGCCAGCAGCTTCACGGGCAGGGCAGCTTTCTTT. It translates to CASSFTGRAAFF.

The chain is built from TRBV6-6 and TRBJ1-4; D perhaps matches TRBD1 (5 bases). The CDR3 contains 15 residues. V was cut by 3 bases and J by 2 bases, with 10 bases left in between. Per the germline V gene, CDR1 is MNHNY and CDR2 is SVGAGI (reference sequence). This CDR3 reads CASSYVDSTNEKLFF. The CDR3 DNA is TGTGCCAGCAGTTATGTAGACAGCACTAATGAAAAACTGTTTTTT.

The chain links TRBV27 to TRBJ2-7, with D unclear. Trimming left V 5 bases short and J 3 bases short, with 23 bases between. The germline V gene has CDR1 MNHEY and CDR2 SMNVEV (reference sequence). CDR3 size: 17 residues. The CDR3 reads CASSTLSREVSFYEQYF. CDR3 sequence (DNA): TGTGCCAGCAGTACCCTCAGTAGGGAAGTAAGTTTCTACGAGCAGTACTTC.

The chain employs TRBV14 and TRBJ2-3; no clear D gene. CDR1 SGHDN and CDR2 FVKESK come from the germline V gene. V dropped 3 bases and J dropped 2 bases, with 18 bases sitting between them. CDR3 size: 17 residues. The CDR3 sequence is CASSHPGPTFSTDTQYF. CDR3 nucleotide sequence: TGTGCCAGCAGCCATCCGGGTCCCACTTTTTCCACAGATACGCAGTATTTT.

The V gene is TRBV6-6, the J gene TRBJ2-1; TRBD2 is a possible D gene (6 bases). Looked up from germline, CDR1 is MNHNY and CDR2 is SVGAGI (reference sequence). The CDR3 contains 14 residues. V lost 5 bases and J 5 bases, leaving 13 bases between the germline ends. Here the CDR3 DNA reads TGTGCCAGCAGTACCACCATAGCGGACAATGAGCAGTTCTTC. Its protein is CASSTTIADNEQFF.

This clone ranks as medium-sized. V gene TRBV27 combines with J gene TRBJ2-1, with D uncertain. Germline V gene lookup returns CDR1 MNHEY and CDR2 SMNVEV (reference sequence). Trimming removed 3 bases at V and 7 bases at J, with 7 bases between. This CDR3 is built from 12 residues. CDR3 loop: CASSFGQNEQFF. DNA of the CDR3: TGTGCCAGCAGTTTCGGGCAGAATGAGCAGTTCTTC.

A remark on this clone: The sample contains more than one DNA sequence encoding this CDR3. The chain joins TRBV18 to TRBJ2-7; 11 positions match TRBD1. The CDR3 is 15 residues long. Germline CDR1 is KGHSH and CDR2 is LQKENI. V trimming: 3 bases; J trimming: 0 bases; junction bases outside the gene matches: 1. In DNA form, the CDR3 reads TGTGCCAGCTCACCCGGGACAGGGGGCTCCTACGAGCAGTACTTC. Residues: CASSPGTGGSYEQYF.

The gene calls are TRBV30 and TRBJ1-3; D remains ambiguous. This CDR3 spans 15 amino acids. V was pared by 1 base and J by 0 bases, with 10 bases between. Germline CDR1 and CDR2: GTSNPN and SVGIG (reference sequence). CDR3 protein: CAWSGGSGSGNTIYF. In DNA, the CDR3 is TGTGCCTGGAGTGGGGGAAGCGGCTCTGGAAACACCATATATTTT.

The rearrangement uses TRBV7-3 and TRBJ2-3; 7 positions agree with TRBD2. This CDR3 contains 14 residues. Trimming took 1 base from V and 5 from J; bases not matched to a gene: 3. The germline gives CDR1 SGHTA, CDR2 FQGTGA. CDR3 DNA sequence: TGTGCCAGCAGCTTAATTTCGGGGGGAGATACGCAGTATTTT. Protein product: CASSLISGGDTQYF.

This clone came up a few times. The genes are TRBV28 and TRBJ2-2; 14 bases are a match to TRBD2. Trimming cost V 3 bases and J 4 bases; bases outside gene matches: 13. Germline V gives CDR1 MDHEN, CDR2 SYDVKM. The CDR3 has 20 residues. The CDR3 loop is CASSLTPGTSGRGSTGELFF. The CDR3 region has the DNA TGTGCCAGCAGTTTGACCCCCGGGACTAGCGGGAGAGGGAGCACCGGGGAGCTGTTTTTT.

The V and J genes are TRBV28 and TRBJ1-1; D not resolved. The ends were cut back, 9 bases at V and 1 base at J, with 9 bases in the middle. The CDR3 covers 12 residues. CDR1 is MDHEN, CDR2 SYDVKM, per germline. The CDR3 is CASLEPNTEAFF. Here the CDR3 DNA reads TGTGCCAGTCTCGAGCCGAACACTGAAGCTTTCTTT. Supplemented by reference TRBV28 and TRBJ1-1, the full variable domain reads DVKVTQSSRYLVKRTGEKVFLECVQDMDHENMFWYRQDPGLGLRLIYFSYDVKMKEKGDIPEGYSVSREKKERFSLILESASTNQTSMYLCASLEPNTEAFFGQGTRLTVV.

The chain is built from TRBV30 and TRBJ2-2; D not resolved. Germline-derived CDR1 and CDR2 are GTSNPN and SVGIG (reference sequence). V was clipped by 6 bases and J by 6 bases, with 20 bases between them. The CDR3 totals 15 residues. CDR3 loop: CACASPQERAGELFF. CDR3 DNA: TGTGCCTGCGCAAGCCCCCAGGAAAGGGCCGGGGAGCTGTTTTTT.

This clone was seen a handful of times. The rearrangement joins TRBV9 to TRBJ1-3, with 7 positions matching TRBD1. Germline CDR1 reads SGDLS; CDR2 reads YYNGEE. This CDR3 comprises 17 residues. V gave up 5 bases and J gave up 0 bases; unmatched junction bases: 11. The CDR3 sequence: CASRGLGQTNSGNTIYF. The DNA of the CDR3 is TGTGCCAGCAGGGGATTGGGACAGACTAACTCTGGAAACACCATATATTTT.

The V gene is TRBV7-6, the J gene TRBJ2-1, with D perhaps matching TRBD1 (5 bases). The ends were cut back, 2 bases at V and 6 bases at J, with 8 bases in the middle. The CDR3 is 13 residues long. From germline, CDR1 is SGHVS and CDR2 FNYEAQ. CDR3 region: CASSLKQANEQFF. CDR3 sequence (DNA): TGTGCCAGCAGCTTAAAACAGGCCAATGAGCAGTTCTTC. Full variable domain (rest looked up from reference TRBV7-6 and TRBJ2-1): GAGVSQSPRYKVTKRGQDVALRCDPISGHVSLYWYRQALGQGPEFLTYFNYEAQQDKSGLPNDRFSAERPEGSISTLTIQRTEQRDSAMYRCASSLKQANEQFFGPGTRLTVL.

In its sample, this clone is medium-sized (0.01 to 0.1%). This chain uses TRBV28 with TRBJ1-1; D not certain. The CDR3 has 14 residues. Germline V lookup: CDR1 MDHEN, CDR2 SYDVKM. Trimming stripped 2 bases from V and 1 base from J, with 8 bases between. For the CDR3, the DNA is TGTGCCAGCAGTTTAGGCGAGGGGAACACTGAAGCTTTCTTT. Protein product: CASSLGEGNTEAFF.

The CDR3, as DNA: TGTGCCAGCAACAGGGGGCTTTACGAGCAGTACTTC. Translation: CASNRGLYEQYF. The chain combines TRBV28 with TRBJ2-7; the match to TRBD1 covers 9 bases. The V gene's germline CDR1 is MDHEN and CDR2 SYDVKM. The ends lost 7 bases at V and 4 bases at J; junction bases unmatched: 2. CDR3 size: 12 residues.